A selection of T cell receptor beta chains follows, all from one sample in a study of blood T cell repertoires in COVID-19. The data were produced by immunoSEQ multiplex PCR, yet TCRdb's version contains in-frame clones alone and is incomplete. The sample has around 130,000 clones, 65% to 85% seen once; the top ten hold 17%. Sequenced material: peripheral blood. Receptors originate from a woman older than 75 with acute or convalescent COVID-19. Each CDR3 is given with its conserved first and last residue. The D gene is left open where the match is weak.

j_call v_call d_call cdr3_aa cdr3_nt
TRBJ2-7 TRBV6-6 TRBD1 CASSYSGTGGAREQYF TGTGCCAGCAGTTACAGTGGGACAGGGGGCGCGAGGGAGCAGTACTTC
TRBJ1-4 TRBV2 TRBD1 CASKTGGASNEKLFF TGTGCCAGCAAAACAGGGGGCGCGAGTAATGAAAAACTGTTTTTT
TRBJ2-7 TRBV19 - CASSSGGTEYYEQYF TGTGCCAGTAGTTCCGGAGGGACTGAATACTACGAGCAGTACTTC
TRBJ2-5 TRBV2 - CATSQGFGTQYF TGTGCCACCTCACAGGGTTTTGGGACCCAGTACTTC
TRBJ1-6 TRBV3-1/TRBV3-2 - CASGLRNSPLHF TGTGCCAGCGGGCTGCGAAATTCACCCCTCCACTTT
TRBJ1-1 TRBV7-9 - CASSYELNTEAFF TGTGCCAGCAGCTATGAACTAAACACTGAAGCTTTCTTT
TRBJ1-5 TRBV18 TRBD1 CASSPEGQGAGQPQHF TGTGCCAGCTCCCCGGAGGGACAGGGGGCAGGACAGCCCCAGCATTTT
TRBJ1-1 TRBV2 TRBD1 CASRGRGLTEAFF TGTGCCAGCAGGGGCAGGGGGCTCACTGAAGCTTTCTTT
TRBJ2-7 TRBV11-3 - CASSFTGKTAEQYF TGTGCCAGCAGCTTCACAGGGAAGACTGCCGAGCAGTACTTC
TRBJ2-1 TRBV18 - CASSREGNRAYNEQFF TGTGCCAGCTCACGTGAGGGTAACAGGGCCTACAATGAGCAGTTCTTC
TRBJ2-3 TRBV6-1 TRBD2 CASRERLGLVPDTQYF TGTGCCAGCAGGGAACGCCTGGGACTAGTCCCAGATACGCAGTATTTT
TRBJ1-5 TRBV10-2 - CASSETALNQPQHF TGCGCCAGCAGTGAGACAGCTCTCAATCAGCCCCAGCATTTT